Below, 9 T cell receptor beta chains from the same sample are listed, as sequenced in a study of cytomegalovirus exposure and HLA in healthy donors. The PCR employed 60 Vbeta primers together with 13 Jbeta primers. The data were produced by immunoSEQ multiplex PCR, yet TCRdb's version contains in-frame clones alone and is incomplete. The data hold approximately 70,000 clones, with roughly 72% observed a single time. The sequencing input was PBMCs. Receptors originate from a man aged 50 to 59 in good health and CMV-seronegative.

The chain joins TRBV6-1 to TRBJ1-2, with no clear D. CDR1 is MNHNS, CDR2 SASEGT, per germline. V was pared by 0 bases and J by 8 bases, with 13 bases between. This CDR3 is 14 amino acids long. The CDR3 here is CASSEARRVWGYTF. Written as DNA, the CDR3 is TGTGCCAGCAGTGAAGCTAGGAGGGTCTGGGGCTACACCTTC.

This chain connects TRBV15 to TRBJ1-1; a weak D match, TRBD1 (6 bases). CDR3 length equals 15 residues. Trimming stripped 6 bases from V and 4 bases from J, with 18 bases between. From germline, CDR1 is LNHNV and CDR2 YYDKDF (reference sequence). The CDR3 loop is CATRGPGGAGTEAFF. The CDR3 region has the DNA TGTGCCACCAGGGGCCCTGGGGGGGCAGGCACTGAAGCTTTCTTT.

The chain combines TRBV5-5 with TRBJ1-1, with a possible D match to TRBD1 (5 bases). Trimming removed 2 bases from V and 1 base from J, with 9 bases in between. This CDR3 spans 14 amino acids. In germline, CDR1 is SGHKS, CDR2 YYEKEE (reference sequence). For the CDR3, the DNA is TGTGCCAGCAGCTTCGACGGGGGGAACACTGAAGCTTTCTTT. This codes for CASSFDGGNTEAFF.

The rearrangement links TRBV7-2 to TRBJ2-3; TRBD1 is a possible D gene (5 bases). This CDR3 spans 15 amino acids. Trimming removed 4 bases at V and 6 bases at J, with 17 bases between. Germline-derived CDR1 and CDR2 are SGHTA and FQGNSA. The CDR3 spells CASSSPGFRDDTQYF. For the CDR3, the DNA is TGTGCCAGCAGCTCCCCCGGGTTCAGGGATGATACGCAGTATTTT.

The chain couples TRBV27 to TRBJ2-1; D is unclear. The germline gives CDR1 MNHEY, CDR2 SMNVEV (reference sequence). V was cut by 4 bases and J by 6 bases, with 4 bases left in between. The CDR3 has 11 amino acids. The CDR3 DNA follows: TGTGCCAGCAGTTCTCTCAATGAGCAGTTCTTC. This encodes CASSSLNEQFF.

In this sample, this clone turned up once. The J gene is TRBJ2-1, the V gene TRBV10-1, with 10 bases matching TRBD2. V gave up 3 bases and J gave up 9 bases; unmatched junction bases: 8. Germline CDR1 WNHNN, CDR2 SYGVQD (reference sequence). There are 15 residues in the CDR3. As DNA, the CDR3 is TGCGCCAGCAGTGAAGCTAGCGGGGGCCCTTTTGAGCAGTTCTTC. It translates to CASSEASGGPFEQFF.

The chain uses TRBV29-1 and TRBJ1-1; D may be TRBD1 (5 bases). The CDR3 extends over 14 amino acids. The germline V and J ends were trimmed by 7 bases and 0 bases, with 15 bases remaining between them. The V gene's germline CDR1 is SQVTM and CDR2 ANQGSEA. CDR3 nucleotides: TGCAGCGCCGCCCGGGGGTCTCTGAACACTGAAGCTTTCTTT. Protein product: CSAARGSLNTEAFF.

The gene calls are TRBV7-2 and TRBJ1-3; D gene unclear. The CDR3 spans 15 residues. V gave up 2 bases and J gave up 4 bases, with 12 bases separating them. Germline lookup yields CDR1 SGHTA and CDR2 FQGNSA. CDR3 in DNA: TGTGCCAGCAGCTTAACGGGGTCGATAGGAAACACCATATATTTT. It is translated as CASSLTGSIGNTIYF. The full variable domain, rest sourced from reference TRBV7-2 and TRBJ1-3, is GAGVSQSPSNKVTEKGKDVELRCDPISGHTALYWYRQSLGQGLEFLIYFQGNSAPDKSGLPSDRFSAERTGGSVSTLTIQRTQQEDSAVYLCASSLTGSIGNTIYFGEGSWLTVV.

V gene TRBV6-1 combines with J gene TRBJ2-3, with TRBD2 identical over 10 bases. V was pared by 2 bases and J by 4 bases, with 9 bases of the junction left unmatched. This CDR3 is 17 amino acids long. In germline, CDR1 is MNHNS, CDR2 SASEGT. The chain's CDR3 is CASSERSGGARADTQYF. The CDR3 region has the DNA TGTGCCAGCAGTGAAAGGAGCGGGGGGGCCAGGGCAGATACGCAGTATTTT.